Below, 3 T cell receptor beta chains from the same sample are listed, as sequenced in a study of blood T cell repertoires in COVID-19. The assay was immunoSEQ multiplex PCR, and TCRdb's table has in-frame clones only and misses some. This repertoire shows some 65,000 clones, under 95% found once; its top ten account for approximately 2.9%. Sequencing was done on a sample of peripheral blood. Receptor source: a man in his sixties or seventies with active COVID-19.

This clone was observed a single time. The genes are TRBV19 and TRBJ1-5, with 11 nucleotides matching TRBD1. V gave up 5 bases and J gave up 6 bases; unmatched junction bases: 6. Per germline, CDR1 LNHDA and CDR2 SQIVND (reference sequence). This CDR3 comprises 15 residues. CDR3 sequence (DNA): TGTGCCAGTAGTCCGGGACAGGGGGATGTTCAGCCCCAGCATTTT. The encoded protein is CASSPGQGDVQPQHF.

The chain carries TRBV7-9 and TRBJ1-4, with 7 bases identical to TRBD1. Looked up from germline, CDR1 is SEHNR and CDR2 is FQNEAQ (reference sequence). After removal of 6 bases from V and 8 bases from J, the junction contained 6 bases not matched to a gene. CDR3 size: 13 residues. The CDR3 DNA follows: TGTGCCAGCAGACGGGACAGCACCGAAAAACTGTTTTTT. Translation gives CASRRDSTEKLFF.

Written as DNA, the CDR3 is TGTGCCAGTAGTATCAGCGGGGGGGATAACTACGAGCAGTACTTC. The encoded protein is CASSISGGDNYEQYF. The rearrangement links TRBV19 to TRBJ2-7, with 10 bases identical to TRBD2. The CDR3 has 15 amino acids. V lost 3 bases, J lost 3 bases, and 5 bases stayed unmatched. Per the germline V gene, CDR1 is LNHDA and CDR2 is SQIVND (reference sequence).